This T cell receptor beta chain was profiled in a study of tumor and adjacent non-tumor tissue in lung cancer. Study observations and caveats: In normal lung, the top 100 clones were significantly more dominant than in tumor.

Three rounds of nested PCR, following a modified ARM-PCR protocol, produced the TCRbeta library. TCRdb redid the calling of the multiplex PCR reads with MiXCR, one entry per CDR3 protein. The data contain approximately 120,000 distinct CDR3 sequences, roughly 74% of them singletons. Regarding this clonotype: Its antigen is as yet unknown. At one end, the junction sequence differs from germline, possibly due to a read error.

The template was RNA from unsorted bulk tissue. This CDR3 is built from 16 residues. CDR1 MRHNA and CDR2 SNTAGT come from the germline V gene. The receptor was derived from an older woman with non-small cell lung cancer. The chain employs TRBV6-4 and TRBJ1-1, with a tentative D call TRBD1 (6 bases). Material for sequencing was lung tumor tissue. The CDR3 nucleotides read TGTGCCAGCAGTAAACCTAAACGGAGAGGGGACACTGAAGCTTTATTT. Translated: CASSKPKRRGDTEALF.